Following are 23 T cell receptor beta chains from one sample sequenced in a study of lymphopenia after photon versus proton radiotherapy (dated 2019 in TCRdb). Libraries came from the immunoSEQ multiplex PCR assay. As stored in TCRdb, this immuneACCESS dataset retains in-frame rearrangements with V and J assigned. A fraction of the clones does not appear; measured against another copy, unresolved V genes explain less than half of the discrepancy, and the remainder lacks a known reason. Counted in this sample were about 27,000 clones; roughly 87% of them appeared once. The top ten hold 15% to 20% of the sample. The input for sequencing was peripheral blood, taken from a patient treated with photon-based radiotherapy. Receptors were obtained from a man aged 50-59 years with gastric cancer.

The chain carries TRBV19 and TRBJ2-5; D unclear. Trimming left V 1 base short and J 1 base short, with 10 bases between. The germline V gene has CDR1 LNHDA and CDR2 SQIVND (reference sequence). The CDR3 covers 15 residues. The CDR3 spells CASSIVPFGQETQYF. As DNA, the CDR3 is TGTGCCAGTAGTATAGTCCCTTTTGGCCAAGAGACCCAGTACTTC.

This clone showed up just once. This sample includes further DNA sequences coding for the same CDR3. This rearrangement joins TRBV12-5 to TRBJ2-7; D remains ambiguous. This CDR3 has 14 residues. The germline CDR1 and CDR2 sequences are LGHNT and FRNRAP. With 7 bases removed from V and 7 bases from J, the gap between germline ends came to 20 bases. CDR3 residues: CASAQSAGSHEQYV. CDR3 DNA sequence: TGTGCTAGTGCCCAAAGTGCAGGTAGCCATGAGCAGTACGTC.

The CDR3, as DNA: TGCGCCAGCAGCACGGGTCAGGGGGCCGGGGAGCTGTTTTTT. Protein sequence: CASSTGQGAGELFF. The rearrangement joins TRBV5-1 to TRBJ2-2; 7 bases match TRBD1. V was clipped by 4 bases and J by 6 bases; unmatched bases: 6. Germline CDR1 and CDR2: SGHRS and YFSETQ. The CDR3 is made up of 14 amino acids. The full variable domain, rest sourced from reference TRBV5-1 and TRBJ2-2, is KAGVTQTPRYLIKTRGQQVTLSCSPISGHRSVSWYQQTPGQGLQFLFEYFSETQRNKGNFPGRFSGRQFSNSRSEMNVSTLELGDSALYLCASSTGQGAGELFFGEGSRLTVL.

This clone was seen only once. The chain links TRBV5-8 to TRBJ2-7; D unclear. Trimming left V 0 bases short and J 3 bases short, with 7 bases between. The germline gives CDR1 SGHTS, CDR2 YDEGEE. The CDR3 is 13 amino acids. The DNA for the CDR3 is TGTGCCAGCAGCTTGGGCCCGGACTACGAGCAGTACTTC. Amino acids: CASSLGPDYEQYF.

The genes are TRBV6-1 and TRBJ2-1, with D perhaps TRBD2 (5 bases). Trimming removed 10 bases at V and 3 bases at J, with 16 bases between. The CDR3 consists of 14 residues. Germline V gene data show CDR1 as MNHNS and CDR2 as SASEGT. CDR3 residues: CATKAAVVYNEQFF. The CDR3 coding sequence is TGTGCCACCAAGGCAGCGGTGGTCTACAATGAGCAGTTCTTC.

The CDR3: CASSRVAHGYTF. CDR3 DNA sequence: TGTGCCAGCTCGCGGGTGGCGCATGGCTACACCTTC. The chain uses TRBV18 and TRBJ1-2; D not resolved. Germline assignment: CDR1 KGHSH and CDR2 LQKENI. The V end was cut by 6 bases, the J end by 6 bases, with 11 bases between. The CDR3 is made up of 12 amino acids.

CDR3 DNA: TGTGCCAGCAGTTACTTACAGGGGAACACTGAAGCTTTCTTT. Amino acids: CASSYLQGNTEAFF. V and J are TRBV6-5 and TRBJ1-1, with TRBD1 as a possible D gene (6 bases). The CDR3 covers 14 residues. Per germline, CDR1 MNHEY and CDR2 SVGAGI. V gave up 1 base and J gave up 1 base, with 7 bases separating them.

This chain connects TRBV5-1 to TRBJ2-5; TRBD1 is a possible D gene (6 bases). This CDR3 has 14 residues. Germline CDR1 and CDR2: SGHRS and YFSETQ. Trimming removed 4 bases at V and 3 bases at J, with 13 bases between. The CDR3 DNA sequence: TGCGCCAGCAGCGTCTGGACAGACAAAGAGACCCAGTACTTC. Translated, it gives CASSVWTDKETQYF.

This chain links TRBV5-4 with TRBJ2-4, with 11 bases aligning to TRBD1. Germline CDR1 is SGHNT and CDR2 is YYREEE (reference sequence). The V and J ends lost 4 bases and 6 bases, in that order; junction bases with no gene match: 9. The length of the CDR3 is 16 residues. DNA for the CDR3: TGTGCCAGCAGCAACCCCGGGACAGGGGGTCCAAACATTCAGTACTTC. Protein product: CASSNPGTGGPNIQYF.

The chain couples TRBV27 to TRBJ1-1, with 10 bases identical to TRBD1. This CDR3 has 13 residues. J gave up 6 bases and V 8 bases, and 6 bases lay outside the gene matches. Germline assignment: CDR1 MNHEY and CDR2 SMNVEV (reference sequence). The CDR3 sequence: CASGRGQGAEAFF. DNA of the CDR3: TGTGCCAGCGGTCGTGGACAGGGGGCTGAAGCTTTCTTT.

The genes are TRBV9 and TRBJ2-5; 7 bases fit TRBD2. This CDR3 contains 15 residues. V gave up 0 bases and J gave up 4 bases; unmatched junction bases: 6. Germline V lookup: CDR1 SGDLS, CDR2 YYNGEE. Here the CDR3 reads CASSVAAGVRETQYF. The CDR3 DNA follows: TGTGCCAGCAGCGTAGCCGCGGGGGTTCGAGAGACCCAGTACTTC.

V is TRBV6-1 and J is TRBJ2-5; D gene unclear. The CDR3 runs 13 residues. Germline assignment: CDR1 MNHNS and CDR2 SASEGT. V was cut by 1 base and J by 5 bases, with 8 bases left in between. Here the CDR3 DNA reads TGTGCCAGCAGTGAAGATTTTGGGGAGACCCAGTACTTC. Protein product: CASSEDFGETQYF.

The genes are TRBV11-1 and TRBJ2-1, with TRBD1 matching over 9 bases. Trimming removed 5 bases from V and 8 bases from J; junction bases left unmatched: 7. This CDR3 spans 14 amino acids. From germline, CDR1 is SGHAT and CDR2 FQDESV (reference sequence). The CDR3 loop is CASSPRDREDEQFF. The CDR3 DNA follows: TGTGCCAGCAGCCCTCGGGACAGGGAAGATGAGCAGTTCTTC. The full variable domain, with the rest looked up from reference TRBV11-1 and TRBJ2-1, is EAEVAQSPRYKITEKSQAVAFWCDPISGHATLYWYRQILGQGPELLVQFQDESVVDDSQLPKDRFSAERLKGVDSTLKIQPAELGDSAMYLCASSPRDREDEQFFGPGTRLTVL.

The genes are TRBV7-8 and TRBJ2-3; no reliable D call. The CDR3 covers 13 residues. The germline CDR1 and CDR2 sequences are SGHVS and FQNEAQ. The germline V and J ends were trimmed by 3 bases and 3 bases, with 7 bases remaining between them. CDR3 region: CASSFGYTDTQYF. In DNA, the CDR3 is TGTGCCAGCAGCTTCGGCTATACAGATACGCAGTATTTT.

The chain couples TRBV12-5 to TRBJ2-7; D unresolved. With 6 bases removed from V and 1 base from J, the gap between germline ends came to 4 bases. CDR1 and CDR2 from the germline V gene are LGHNT and FRNRAP. CDR3 size: 11 residues. The CDR3: CASGNSYEQYF. The CDR3 DNA is TGTGCTAGTGGAAATTCCTACGAGCAGTACTTC.

The V and J genes are TRBV15 and TRBJ2-7, with D possibly TRBD2 on 5 matching bases. Trimming removed 5 bases from V and 4 bases from J, with 9 bases in between. The germline V gene has CDR1 LNHNV and CDR2 YYDKDF (reference sequence). This CDR3 has 12 residues. CDR3 nucleotides: TGTGCCACCAGCCAGGACTGGTACGAGCAGTACTTC. Encoded protein: CATSQDWYEQYF.

This chain connects TRBV27 to TRBJ1-1, with 8 bases lining up with TRBD1. The CDR3 has 16 amino acids. Germline assignment: CDR1 MNHEY and CDR2 SMNVEV (reference sequence). The trim removed 1 base at V and 0 bases at J, leaving 4 bases unmatched. The CDR3 DNA is TGTGCCAGCAGTTTATTCCAGGGGGCACTGAACACTGAAGCTTTCTTT. This sequence encodes CASSLFQGALNTEAFF.

V usage is TRBV19 and J usage is TRBJ1-1; D gene uncertain. Germline CDR1 reads LNHDA; CDR2 reads SQIVND (reference sequence). This CDR3 spans 14 amino acids. The V gene lost 5 bases and the J gene lost 3 bases, with 13 bases spanning the gap. DNA of the CDR3: TGTGCCAGTAGTGGGTGGGGAAGGGACACTGAAGCTTTCTTT. Translated: CASSGWGRDTEAFF.

This rearrangement joins TRBV6-1 to TRBJ1-1; the D is unclear. This CDR3 has 13 amino acids. In germline, CDR1 is MNHNS, CDR2 SASEGT. V gave up 4 bases and J gave up 3 bases, with 9 bases separating them. DNA of the CDR3: TGTGCCAGCAGTGGCCAGAGAGACACTGAAGCTTTCTTT. The encoded protein is CASSGQRDTEAFF.

The chain employs TRBV6-4 and TRBJ2-2; no reliable D call. The germline CDR1 and CDR2 sequences are MRHNA and SNTAGT. CDR3 size: 13 residues. Trimming cost V 2 bases and J 7 bases, with 8 bases left between them. The CDR3 nucleotides are TGTGCCAGCAGTGACGCTAGAGGCGGGGAGCTGTTTTTT. Its protein product is CASSDARGGELFF.

The chain carries TRBV6-6 and TRBJ1-1; a weak D match, TRBD1 (5 bases). CDR3 size: 15 residues. V was shortened by 6 bases and J by 6 bases, with 20 bases between the two germline ends. Germline loops: CDR1 MNHNY, CDR2 SVGAGI (reference sequence). The CDR3 region has the DNA TGTGCCAGCAGAGCGTTGGGACGGTGGGTATCTGAAGCTTTCTTT. Its translation: CASRALGRWVSEAFF.

The chain links TRBV5-1 to TRBJ1-6; no clear D. Germline CDR1 reads SGHRS; CDR2 reads YFSETQ. The CDR3 consists of 15 residues. Trimming removed 2 bases from V and 8 bases from J, with 14 bases in between. CDR3 amino acids: CASSLRVQPDSPLHF. Here the CDR3 DNA reads TGCGCCAGCAGCTTAAGGGTACAGCCGGATTCACCCCTCCACTTT.

V is TRBV27 and J is TRBJ2-1; 7 bases are a match to TRBD1. Germline V lookup: CDR1 MNHEY, CDR2 SMNVEV (reference sequence). V lost 6 bases, J lost 8 bases, and 10 bases stayed unmatched. The CDR3 consists of 14 residues. CDR3 residues: CASSPLTGYHEQFF. In DNA, the CDR3 is TGTGCCAGCAGCCCGCTGACAGGGTACCATGAGCAGTTCTTC.